The sequence of this T cell receptor (beta chain) was determined in a study of blood T cell repertoires in COVID-19 (dated by TCRdb to 2019 to 2021). For context, the study as a whole: Collaborator samples came from the United States, Italy and Spain and covered acute and convalescent phases of COVID-19. The prospective study material was composed of cDNA or gDNA derived from T cells, B-cell-depleted T cells, or PBMCs. Subjects who had been exposed to COVID-19, were actively infected with it, or had recovered from it provided the deeply sampled blood TCRbeta repertoires that made up the dataset. A freely available public database, intended as a resource for researchers studying the immune response to SARS-CoV-2, is where the repertoires were released. The samples were drawn from two sources: the first 160 participants of the ongoing ImmuneRACE study, and approximately 1,300 subjects contributed by 6 global collaborators. The sample metadata nearly always contained a de-identified subject ID, COVID-19 status, age in years and sex. Where available, HLA class I and class II types were obtained from metadata supplied by the sample provider rather than from assay-based typing.

TCRbeta CDR3 regions were amplified from genomic DNA by means of the immunoSEQ Assay, a bias-controlled multiplex PCR. The paper's data handling went like this. Within the assay, amplification of reference gene primers was used to estimate how many nucleated cells each sample contained. To quantify the absolute abundance of each unique TCRbeta CDR3 rearrangement, sequence reads were collapsed and filtered. For each sample, productive Simpson clonality was calculated by taking the square root of Simpson's diversity index across productive rearrangements. Held by TCRdb, this immuneACCESS table contains in-frame sequences only and omits some clones. Under half of the omission traces to an unresolved V gene where checked; the cause of the rest is unknown. From that table come the V and J calls and clone size; the DNA was used to work out D and trimming. In all, the sample holds under 250,000 clones, and approximately 90% of those were seen once. The ten largest clonotypes hold about 6.7% of the sample.

In Seattle, one collaborating source enrolled patients while the infection was active and tracked those patients longitudinally over the course of disease. Collaborating institutions collected whole blood in K2EDTA tubes following their own protocols. For TCRbeta analysis, collaborators shipped samples as frozen whole blood, isolated PBMCs, or DNA extracted from either of those sample types. Summary of the overall study and its limitations: The quantity of clinical and demographic metadata differed by source and by participant and was supplied without curation.

This clone has a single count. Its antigen target is currently unknown. Base quality data are lacking; no much larger clone is found one base away. The CDR3 starts with the cysteine, ends with the phenylalanine, and has 12 residues. CDR3 DNA is the only sequence kept; it has 36 bases, read in frame from the first base. As encoded in the germline V gene, CDR1 is KGHSH while CDR2 is LQKENI. V loses 6 bases of germline sequence and J loses 8 bases, and the interval between the two ends is 10 bases. The source is a woman in her twenties or thirties with COVID-19, enrolled during active disease. The specimen was peripheral blood. The chain is encoded by TRBV18 joined to TRBJ1-4; TRBD1 is a weak D gene call, 6 bases matching. The DNA reads as follows: TGTGCCAGCTCTGACAGGTCGGAAAAACTGTTTTTT. Its protein reads: CASSDRSEKLFF. Where the CDR3 stops, the reference TRBV18 and TRBJ1-4 genes take over; the full variable domain is NAGVMQNPRHLVRRRGQEARLRCSPMKGHSHVYWYRQLPEEGLKFMVYLQKENIIDESGMPKERFSAEFPKEGPSILRIQQVVRGDSAAYFCASSDRSEKLFFGSGTQLSVL.